What follows are 8 T cell receptor beta chains derived from one specimen sequenced in a study of T cell clones after liver transplantation. Sequencing was performed with immunoSEQ multiplex PCR; in TCRdb, only in-frame clones are kept and a portion is missing. Counted here are tens of thousands of clones, over 90% occurring once; the ten biggest clones make up less than 1%. This specimen consisted of CD4+ T cells from blood, obtained about 25 months after liver transplant. The receptors stem from a human patient who received a liver transplant. Part of the T cells may come from the graft donor.

This chain links TRBV19 with TRBJ2-3; D is perhaps TRBD2 (5 bases). V shed 3 bases and J shed 2 bases, with 12 bases lying between them. Germline V gives CDR1 LNHDA, CDR2 SQIVND (reference sequence). The CDR3 runs to 15 residues. The CDR3 DNA reads TGTGCCAGTAGTATCCCTGGACTTTCCACAGATACGCAGTATTTT. Its protein is CASSIPGLSTDTQYF.

The V call is TRBV19, the J call TRBJ2-1; D remains ambiguous. The CDR3 extends over 11 amino acids. Trimming took 5 bases from V and 7 from J, leaving 6 bases between them. Per germline, CDR1 LNHDA and CDR2 SQIVND (reference sequence). The CDR3 coding sequence is TGTGCCAGTAGTCTACGAAATGAGCAGTTCTTC. Its translation is CASSLRNEQFF.

The rearrangement links TRBV7-9 to TRBJ1-1; D may be TRBD1 (6 bases). This CDR3 comprises 13 residues. From germline, CDR1 is SEHNR and CDR2 FQNEAQ (reference sequence). Trimming took off 1 base at V and 6 bases at J, with 9 bases between the two ends. The CDR3 DNA is TGTGCCAGCAGCTTAGAAGGGGGAGCTGAAGCTTTCTTT. This translates into CASSLEGGAEAFF.

CDR3 protein: CATSVENLREQYF. CDR3 nucleotides: TGCGCCACCTCGGTGGAGAATCTCCGAGAGCAGTACTTC. V usage is TRBV5-1 and J usage is TRBJ2-7; D is ambiguous. From germline, CDR1 is SGHRS and CDR2 YFSETQ. CDR3 length equals 13 residues. The V end lost 9 bases, the J end lost 7 bases, and 20 bases lay between the germline ends. The entire variable domain, with the rest obtained from reference TRBV5-1 and TRBJ2-7, is as follows: KAGVTQTPRYLIKTRGQQVTLSCSPISGHRSVSWYQQTPGQGLQFLFEYFSETQRNKGNFPGRFSGRQFSNSRSEMNVSTLELGDSALYLCATSVENLREQYFGPGTRLTVT.

This chain connects TRBV7-9 to TRBJ2-5; D gene ambiguous. Germline V lookup: CDR1 SEHNR, CDR2 FQNEAQ (reference sequence). CDR3 length: 16 residues. V was clipped by 2 bases and J by 4 bases, with 17 bases between them. Here the CDR3 DNA reads TGTGCCAGCAGCTTAACCCCCCTGGGCTCTGCAGAGACCCAGTACTTC. Encoded protein: CASSLTPLGSAETQYF. The variable domain in full, with the rest retrieved from reference TRBV7-9 and TRBJ2-5, is DTGVSQNPRHKITKRGQNVTFRCDPISEHNRLYWYRQTLGQGPEFLTYFQNEAQLEKSRLLSDRFSAERPKGSFSTLEIQRTEQGDSAMYLCASSLTPLGSAETQYFGPGTRLLVL.

The J gene is TRBJ1-2, the V gene TRBV28; D remains unclear. CDR3 length: 12 amino acids. V was shortened by 4 bases and J by 4 bases, with 7 bases between the two germline ends. Germline-derived CDR1 and CDR2 are MDHEN and SYDVKM. CDR3 residues: CASSYPPYGYTF. DNA for the CDR3: TGTGCCAGCAGTTACCCCCCCTATGGCTACACCTTC.

The genes are TRBV9 and TRBJ1-1; D unclear. The CDR3 sequence is 13 residues long. V shed 4 bases and J shed 7 bases, with 14 bases lying between them. Germline V CDR1 and CDR2: SGDLS, YYNGEE. This CDR3 is CASSPSVVHEAFF. As DNA, the CDR3 is TGTGCCAGCAGCCCGAGTGTTGTCCATGAAGCTTTCTTT. Supplemented by reference TRBV9 and TRBJ1-1, the full variable domain reads DSGVTQTPKHLITATGQRVTLRCSPRSGDLSVYWYQQSLDQGLQFLIQYYNGEERAKGNILERFSAQQFPDLHSELNLSSLELGDSALYFCASSPSVVHEAFFGQGTRLTVV.

The genes are TRBV27 and TRBJ2-1, with D perhaps given as TRBD1 or TRBD2 (5 bases each). The CDR3 length is 12 residues. Deletions cut 3 bases from V and 10 bases from J, with 10 bases between. The germline gives CDR1 MNHEY, CDR2 SMNVEV (reference sequence). The CDR3 DNA reads TGTGCCAGCAGTTTTCGGGACGGAGAGCAGTTCTTC. Its protein is CASSFRDGEQFF.